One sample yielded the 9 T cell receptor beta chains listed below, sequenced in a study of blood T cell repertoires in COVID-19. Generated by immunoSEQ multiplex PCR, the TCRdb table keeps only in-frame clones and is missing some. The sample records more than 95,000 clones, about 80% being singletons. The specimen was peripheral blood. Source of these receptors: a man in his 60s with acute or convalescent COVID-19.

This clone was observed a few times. The CDR3 is CASSRSGDSRNQPQHF. CDR3 DNA: TGTGCCAGCTCACGCTCAGGGGATTCACGGAATCAGCCCCAGCATTTT. This chain uses TRBV18 with TRBJ1-5, with D possibly matching TRBD1 (6 bases). CDR1 and CDR2 (germline): KGHSH, LQKENI. Trimming left V 4 bases short and J 4 bases short, with 17 bases between. The CDR3 consists of 16 residues. The variable domain in full, completed from reference TRBV18 and TRBJ1-5, reads NAGVMQNPRHLVRRRGQEARLRCSPMKGHSHVYWYRQLPEEGLKFMVYLQKENIIDESGMPKERFSAEFPKEGPSILRIQQVVRGDSAAYFCASSRSGDSRNQPQHFGDGTRLSIL.

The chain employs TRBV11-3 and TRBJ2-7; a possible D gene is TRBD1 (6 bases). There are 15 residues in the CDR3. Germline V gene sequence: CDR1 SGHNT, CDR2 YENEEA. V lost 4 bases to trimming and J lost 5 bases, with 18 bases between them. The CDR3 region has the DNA TGTGCCAGCAGCTCCCCCGCACAGGGTTCCCACGAGCAGTACTTC. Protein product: CASSSPAQGSHEQYF.

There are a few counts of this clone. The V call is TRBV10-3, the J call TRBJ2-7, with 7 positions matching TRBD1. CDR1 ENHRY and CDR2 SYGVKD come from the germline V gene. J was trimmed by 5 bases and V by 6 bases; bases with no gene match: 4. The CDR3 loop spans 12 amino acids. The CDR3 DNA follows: TGTGCCATCAGGACAGGGTCCAACGAGCAGTACTTC. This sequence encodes CAIRTGSNEQYF.

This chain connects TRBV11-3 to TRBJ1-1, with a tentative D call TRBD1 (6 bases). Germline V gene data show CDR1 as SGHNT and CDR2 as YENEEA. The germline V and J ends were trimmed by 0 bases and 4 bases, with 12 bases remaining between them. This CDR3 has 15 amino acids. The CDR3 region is CASSLDPGGRTEAFF. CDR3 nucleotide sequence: TGTGCCAGCAGCTTAGATCCGGGGGGGCGCACTGAAGCTTTCTTT.

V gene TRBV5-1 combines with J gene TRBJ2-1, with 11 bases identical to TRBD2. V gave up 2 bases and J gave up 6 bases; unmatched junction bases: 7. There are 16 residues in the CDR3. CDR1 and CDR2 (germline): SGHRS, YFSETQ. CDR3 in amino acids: CASSLTGTSGLNEQFF. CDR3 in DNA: TGCGCCAGCAGCTTAACCGGGACTAGCGGTCTCAATGAGCAGTTCTTC.

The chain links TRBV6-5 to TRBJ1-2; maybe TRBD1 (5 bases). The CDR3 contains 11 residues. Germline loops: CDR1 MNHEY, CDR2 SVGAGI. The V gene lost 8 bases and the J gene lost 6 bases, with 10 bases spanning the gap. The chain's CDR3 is CASFWGDGYTF. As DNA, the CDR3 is TGTGCCAGCTTTTGGGGGGATGGCTACACCTTC.

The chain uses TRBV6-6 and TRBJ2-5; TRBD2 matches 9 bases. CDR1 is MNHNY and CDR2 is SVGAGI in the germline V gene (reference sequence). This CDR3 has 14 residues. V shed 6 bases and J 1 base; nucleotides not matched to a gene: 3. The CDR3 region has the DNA TGTGCCAGCAGACAGACTAGCGGCCAAGAGACCCAGTACTTC. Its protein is CASRQTSGQETQYF.

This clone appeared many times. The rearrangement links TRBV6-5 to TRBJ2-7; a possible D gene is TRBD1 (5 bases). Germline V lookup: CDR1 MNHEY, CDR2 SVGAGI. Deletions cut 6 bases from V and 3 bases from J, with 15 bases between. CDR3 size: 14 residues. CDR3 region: CASRQGGNVYEQYV. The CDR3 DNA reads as TGTGCCAGCAGGCAGGGTGGTAACGTCTACGAGCAGTACGTC.

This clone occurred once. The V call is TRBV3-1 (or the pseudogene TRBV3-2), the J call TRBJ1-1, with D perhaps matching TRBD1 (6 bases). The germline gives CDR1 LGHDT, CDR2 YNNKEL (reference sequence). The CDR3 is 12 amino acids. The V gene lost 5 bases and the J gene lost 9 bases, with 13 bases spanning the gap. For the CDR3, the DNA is TGTGCCAGCAGCGGGGGCGACAGGAAAGCTTTCTTT. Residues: CASSGGDRKAFF.